The clone carrying this T cell receptor (beta chain) was counted only a few times. V lost 3 bases, J lost 14 bases, and 14 bases lay in between. Per germline, CDR1 LGHNT and CDR2 FRNRAP. This CDR3 has 12 residues. TCRdb re-analysed the reads in MiXCR, keeping a single row per CDR3 protein. The data show about 600,000 distinct CDR3 sequences, approximately 24% seen once. This specimen comes from a study of T cell repertoires in cytomegalovirus infection. Study-wide context: It was the public TCR beta signatures that indicated both CMV infection and matching HLA type.

The chain combines TRBV12-5 with TRBJ2-1; D is unresolved. The sample taken for sequencing was CD8+ T cells from PBMCs. This receptor was taken from a human donor in good health (CMV status not recorded). Some clones in this sample may be carry-over from other donors' samples. The CDR3 nucleotides read TGTGCTAGTGGTTTAACCACGGTAATTGAGTTCTTC. Amino acids: CASGLTTVIEFF.